Presented here are 8 T cell receptor beta chains from one specimen sequenced in a study of T cell responses to AZD1222 COVID-19 vaccine. The repertoire was sequenced with immunoSEQ multiplex PCR; TCRdb's copy has only in-frame clones and lacks some. This table holds more than 95,000 clones, approximately 90% found once. The starting material was peripheral blood, obtained on day 0 of AZD1222 vaccination. All receptors come from an adult in good health.

The rearrangement joins TRBV18 to TRBJ2-7, with TRBD1 matching 8 bases. The CDR3 has 15 amino acids. V shed 3 bases, J shed 3 bases, and the junction held 7 bases outside the gene matches. Germline-derived CDR1 and CDR2 are KGHSH and LQKENI. The CDR3: CASSPLRTGYYEQYF. The CDR3, as DNA: TGTGCCAGCTCACCGCTTAGGACAGGGTACTACGAGCAGTACTTC.

This chain connects TRBV11-2 to TRBJ2-7, with 7 bases fitting TRBD1. CDR3 length: 15 residues. Germline trimming cut 1 base from V and 2 bases from J; bases unmatched to any gene: 5. Germline loops: CDR1 SGHAT, CDR2 FQNNGV. The CDR3 DNA reads as TGTGCCAGCAGCTTAGCCCAGGGGGATACCTACGAGCAGTACTTC. Its translation: CASSLAQGDTYEQYF.

The rearrangement uses TRBV24-1 and TRBJ2-1; D gene ambiguous. This CDR3 spans 12 amino acids. Germline V gene sequence: CDR1 KGHDR, CDR2 SFDVKD. V was trimmed by 3 bases and J by 2 bases, leaving 1 base between them. CDR3 in amino acids: CATSDPYNEQFF. The CDR3 DNA reads as TGTGCCACCAGTGATCCCTACAATGAGCAGTTCTTC.

This chain connects TRBV5-1 to TRBJ2-3, with 10 bases identical to TRBD2. The V and J ends lost 4 bases and 3 bases, in that order; junction bases with no gene match: 5. Per germline, CDR1 SGHRS and CDR2 YFSETQ. CDR3 length: 15 amino acids. In DNA form, the CDR3 reads TGCGCCAGCAGCCCACTAGCGGGACGTACAGATACGCAGTATTTT. Its protein product is CASSPLAGRTDTQYF.

The chain has TRBV28 and TRBJ2-1, with D maybe TRBD2 (5 bases). This CDR3 spans 20 amino acids. Germline V lookup: CDR1 MDHEN, CDR2 SYDVKM. V was clipped by 5 bases and J by 3 bases, with 29 bases between them. This chain's CDR3 is CASSPNGRDIPFTLYNEQFF. Written as DNA, the CDR3 is TGTGCCAGCAGTCCTAATGGACGGGATATTCCGTTCACTCTCTACAATGAGCAGTTCTTC.

V gene TRBV2 combines with J gene TRBJ1-5; TRBD1 matches at 7 bases. Unmatched junction bases numbered 6, after V lost 5 bases and J lost 2 bases. The CDR3 sequence is 15 residues long. The germline V gene encodes CDR1 SNHLY and CDR2 FYNNEI. The CDR3 DNA follows: TGTGCCAGCAGTAAAGGACAGGCGGGCAATCAGCCCCAGCATTTT. Its translation is CASSKGQAGNQPQHF.

In the case of this clone: One junction end disagrees with the germline gene, perhaps due to a read error. V gene TRBV5-1 combines with J gene TRBJ2-1; 12 nucleotides match TRBD2. The CDR3 is made up of 15 amino acids. CDR1 is SGHRS, CDR2 YFSETQ, per germline. The CDR3 DNA reads TGCGCCAGCAGATTGGGACTAGCGGGTTACAATGAGCAGTTCTTC. This sequence encodes CASRLGLAGYNEQFF.

The chain joins TRBV2 to TRBJ1-4, with D hard to call. Germline assignment: CDR1 SNHLY and CDR2 FYNNEI. The CDR3 is made up of 15 amino acids. Trimming took off 2 bases at V and 5 bases at J, with 12 bases between the two ends. The CDR3 loop reads CASSERGIGNEKLFF. The CDR3 DNA sequence: TGTGCCAGCAGTGAAAGAGGGATCGGAAATGAAAAACTGTTTTTT.